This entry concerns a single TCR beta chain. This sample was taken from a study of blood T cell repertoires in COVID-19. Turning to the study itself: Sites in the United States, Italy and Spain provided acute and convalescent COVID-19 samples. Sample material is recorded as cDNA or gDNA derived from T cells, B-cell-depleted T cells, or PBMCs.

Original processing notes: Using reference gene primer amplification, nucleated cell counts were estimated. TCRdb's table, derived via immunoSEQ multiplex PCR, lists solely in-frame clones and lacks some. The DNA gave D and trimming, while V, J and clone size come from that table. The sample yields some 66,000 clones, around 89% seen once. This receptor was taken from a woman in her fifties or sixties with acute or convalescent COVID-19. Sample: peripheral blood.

In nucleotides, the CDR3 is TGTGCCAGCAGCTTAGGAACAGGGCGGTATGAAAAACTGTTTTTT. Residues: CASSLGTGRYEKLFF. The chain uses TRBV7-9 and TRBJ1-4; weak D call: TRBD1 (6 bases). The CDR3 loop spans 15 amino acids. Between the trimmed V and J ends, which lost 1 base and 6 bases, there was a span of 12 bases. The germline gives CDR1 SEHNR, CDR2 FQNEAQ (reference sequence).